These T cell receptor beta chains were read from a single sample in a study of CD8 T cells in Susac syndrome. One entry per CDR3 protein, called by TCRdb with MiXCR from the immunoSEQ multiplex PCR reads. The sample has approximately 150,000 distinct CDR3 sequences; roughly 94% are singletons. The sequenced sample was CD4+ T cells from PBMCs. Receptor source: a human donor with multiple sclerosis. CDR3s include the opening cysteine and the closing phenylalanine or tryptophan. A D gene is named only where the DNA matches it firmly. The size of a clone is reported for some rows only, either as once, few or many, or as a class for expanded clones.

cdr3_nt,cdr3_aa,v_call,clone_size,d_call,j_call
TGTGCCAGCAGCATAGCTTGGGGGGTCAACACTGAAGCTTTCTTT,CASSIAWGVNTEAFF,TRBV7-9,.,.,TRBJ1-1
TGCGCCAGCAGCTCGTTGGGAGGGGCTAATGAAAAACTGTTTTTT,CASSSLGGANEKLFF,TRBV5-1,.,.,TRBJ1-4
TGTGCCAGCAGCTCGAGCGGGAGTGAGCCAGATACGCAGTATTTT,CASSSSGSEPDTQYF,TRBV5-4,.,TRBD2,TRBJ2-3
TGTGCCAGCAGCCTAACTCCACAAAACATTCAGTACTTC,CASSLTPQNIQYF,TRBV3-1,.,.,TRBJ2-4
TGTGCCACCAGCAGAGACCCCGCCCGATTATTCAATGAGCAGTTCTTC,CATSRDPARLFNEQFF,TRBV15,.,.,TRBJ2-1
TGTGCCAGCAGCTTAGGAGACTCTGGGGCCAACGTCCTGACTTTC,CASSLGDSGANVLTF,TRBV5-1,.,.,TRBJ2-6
TGTGCCAGCAGCTTGGATCCACCGACAACTGAAGCTTTCTTT,CASSLDPPTTEAFF,TRBV5-4,once,.,TRBJ1-1
TGTGCCAGCAGCCAACTTGACAGGGGGGAAGCTTTCTTT,CASSQLDRGEAFF,TRBV3-1,.,TRBD1,TRBJ1-1
TGTGCCAGCAGTGCGGGACAGGCATATGGCTACACCTTC,CASSAGQAYGYTF,TRBV27,.,TRBD1,TRBJ1-2
TGTGCCAGCAGCTCCCAGGGACAGGGGATTGAAGCTTTCTTT,CASSSQGQGIEAFF,TRBV11-2,.,TRBD1,TRBJ1-1
TGTGCCAGCAGCTTGGACAGGGTACGGAGCACTGAAGCTTTCTTT,CASSLDRVRSTEAFF,TRBV7-9,.,TRBD1,TRBJ1-1
TGCAGTGCTAGAGGCTGGGGCTCCTCCTACGAGCAGTACTTC,CSARGWGSSYEQYF,TRBV20-1,once,.,TRBJ2-7
TGTGCCAGCAGCTTAGATCTGGCTGATGAGCAGTTCTTC,CASSLDLADEQFF,TRBV11-2,.,.,TRBJ2-1
TGTGCCAGCTCCCAACTAGCGGGAAACAATGAGCAGTTCTTC,CASSQLAGNNEQFF,TRBV9,.,TRBD2,TRBJ2-1
TGCGCCAGCAGCCTTCCCAATGGACTAGCGGACCGTTACGAGCAGTACTTC,CASSLPNGLADRYEQYF,TRBV4-1,.,TRBD2,TRBJ2-7
TGTGCCAGCAGTTTTATAGGGAAGGATCAGCCCCAGCATTTT,CASSFIGKDQPQHF,TRBV12-3/TRBV12-4,.,.,TRBJ1-5
TGTGCCAGCAGCCAAGACAGGGTCCCTGGGGCCAACGTCCTGACTTTC,CASSQDRVPGANVLTF,TRBV27,.,TRBD1,TRBJ2-6
TGCAGCGTTTCGAAAGTTGAAGCTTTCTTT,CSVSKVEAFF,TRBV29-1,once,.,TRBJ1-1
TGTGCCAGCAGCCCGAACAACGTAGCTAACTATGGCTACACCTTC,CASSPNNVANYGYTF,TRBV5-5,.,.,TRBJ1-2
TGTGCCAGCAAAGAGGGACACTACAACTACGAGCAGTACTTC,CASKEGHYNYEQYF,TRBV2,.,.,TRBJ2-7
TGTGCCAGCAGCCCTCTTAGCGGGAGGGCCGTTTCTGAGCAGTTCTTC,CASSPLSGRAVSEQFF,TRBV11-2,.,TRBD2,TRBJ2-1
TGTGCCAGCAGTGAAACGGCAGGATGGCAGCCCCAGCATTTT,CASSETAGWQPQHF,TRBV2,once,.,TRBJ1-5
TGTGCCAGCAGCTTGTACTGGACCACAGATACGCAGTATTTT,CASSLYWTTDTQYF,TRBV5-4,.,.,TRBJ2-3
TGCAGTGCCATCGGACAGGGGAATCAGCCCCAGCATTTT,CSAIGQGNQPQHF,TRBV20-1,.,TRBD1,TRBJ1-5
TGTGCCAGCTCAACAGCAGAAATTAATGAAAAACTGTTTTTT,CASSTAEINEKLFF,TRBV18,.,.,TRBJ1-4
TGTGCCAGCAGCGCAAACCCGACAGGGCCATACGAGCAGTACTTC,CASSANPTGPYEQYF,TRBV3-1,.,TRBD1,TRBJ2-7
TGCAGTGCCGGCGGGACAGGGTTTGTGATGGAGCAGTTCTTC,CSAGGTGFVMEQFF,TRBV20-1,.,TRBD1,TRBJ2-1
TGTGCCAGCAGCGGACAGAGGAGCAATCAGCCCCAGCATTTT,CASSGQRSNQPQHF,TRBV5-6,once,.,TRBJ1-5
TGCAGTGCCGGTCGGACCCAGTACTTC,CSAGRTQYF,TRBV20-1,few,.,TRBJ2-5
TGTGCCAGCTCACCACCGGGCAGGGTCGGAGAGACCCAGTACTTC,CASSPPGRVGETQYF,TRBV18,once,.,TRBJ2-5
TGTGCCTGGAGTGTAAACAGGGGAGAAAAACTGTTTTTT,CAWSVNRGEKLFF,TRBV30,.,TRBD1,TRBJ1-4
TGTGCCAGCAGTTACTCGCCCGGACTAGCTAACTATGGCTACACCTTC,CASSYSPGLANYGYTF,TRBV6-7,.,.,TRBJ1-2
TGTGCCTGGAGTGTAGGGGCCCCCGGGATCGGGGGCTACACCTTC,CAWSVGAPGIGGYTF,TRBV30,.,.,TRBJ1-2
TGCAGCGTTGTAGGGGCTTACAGGGGCGACCAAGAGACCCAGTACTTC,CSVVGAYRGDQETQYF,TRBV29-1,.,TRBD1,TRBJ2-5
TGCGCCAGCAGCCAGACAAGTTCGGCGGACCACTATGGCTACACCTTC,CASSQTSSADHYGYTF,TRBV4-3,.,.,TRBJ1-2
TGTGCCAGCAGCCAGATAGGGGGGGGCTACAATGAGCAGTTCTTC,CASSQIGGGYNEQFF,TRBV4-2,.,.,TRBJ2-1
TGTGCCAGCAGTGGAGGAAGAGCGGGGGCCTACGAGCAGTACTTC,CASSGGRAGAYEQYF,TRBV6-1,.,TRBD2,TRBJ2-7
TGCGCCAGCAGCTTGGACAGGCCGAGGACTGAAGCTTTCTTT,CASSLDRPRTEAFF,TRBV5-1,.,.,TRBJ1-1
TGCGCCAGCAGGGAATCCGGGGGGCGACAGCCCCAGCATTTT,CASRESGGRQPQHF,TRBV10-2,.,.,TRBJ1-5
TGTGCCAGCAGTTCCGGACTAGTGAGGAATGAGCAGTTCTTC,CASSSGLVRNEQFF,TRBV27,.,TRBD2,TRBJ2-1
TGTGCCAGCAGCTTAGGAGTCTCCTACGAGCAGTACTTC,CASSLGVSYEQYF,TRBV7-2,.,.,TRBJ2-7
TGTGCCAGCAGTCGGACGGTCGCTAACTATGGCTACACCTTC,CASSRTVANYGYTF,TRBV2,.,.,TRBJ1-2
TGTGCCAGCAGCGTGCGAGATACGCAGTATTTT,CASSVRDTQYF,TRBV5-6,.,.,TRBJ2-3
TGCGCCAGCGGTTTGAATTACCCGGTTGGGACAGATACGCAGTATTTT,CASGLNYPVGTDTQYF,TRBV5-1,.,.,TRBJ2-3
TGTGCCAGCAGCCATACGAGGGGTACTGAAGCTTTCTTT,CASSHTRGTEAFF,TRBV14,.,.,TRBJ1-1
TGTGCCAGTTACGGGCAAAACACCGGGGAGCTGTTTTTT,CASYGQNTGELFF,TRBV3-1,.,.,TRBJ2-2
TGTGCCTGCGGAGAGGGACTAGCGGGAATCTCCTACGAGCAGTACTTC,CACGEGLAGISYEQYF,TRBV30,.,TRBD2,TRBJ2-7
TGCGCCAGCAGCTTCTCCGGACAGGCTCAGACCCAGTACTTC,CASSFSGQAQTQYF,TRBV5-1,.,TRBD1,TRBJ2-5
TGTGCCTGGAGTGTGCCCATGGGGTATGAAAAACTGTTTTTT,CAWSVPMGYEKLFF,TRBV30,.,.,TRBJ1-4
TGTGCCAGCAGTGTACAGGGGCGGGAGACCCAGTACTTC,CASSVQGRETQYF,TRBV2,.,TRBD1,TRBJ2-5
TGTGCCAGCAGTCGGCAGGGACAGGGTCAACATGAGCAGTTCTTC,CASSRQGQGQHEQFF,TRBV6-2/TRBV6-3,.,TRBD1,TRBJ2-1